Below are 8 T cell receptor beta chains sequenced from a single sample in a study of cytomegalovirus exposure and HLA in healthy donors. Researchers ran the PCR with 60 Vbeta and 13 Jbeta primers. TCRdb keeps only in-frame clones here, not all; method: immunoSEQ multiplex PCR. The sample table includes fewer than 100,000 clones. Material: PBMCs. The source is a man aged 50 or older in good health and CMV-seronegative.

The chain joins TRBV19 to TRBJ1-5; 9 bases match TRBD1. This CDR3 spans 16 amino acids. Trimming removed 7 bases from V and 0 bases from J; junction bases left unmatched: 7. The germline V gene encodes CDR1 LNHDA and CDR2 SQIVND (reference sequence). CDR3 region: CASNQGQGYSNQPQHF. The CDR3 DNA is TGTGCCAGTAATCAGGGACAGGGATATAGCAATCAGCCCCAGCATTTT.

This chain links TRBV19 with TRBJ1-1; TRBD1 matches 8 bases. CDR3 length: 13 amino acids. Germline V lookup: CDR1 LNHDA, CDR2 SQIVND (reference sequence). Trimming took 4 bases from V and 4 from J; bases not matched to a gene: 2. This CDR3 reads CASSTDRGTEAFF. CDR3 nucleotide sequence: TGTGCCAGTAGTACAGACAGGGGCACTGAAGCTTTCTTT.

This rearrangement joins TRBV9 to TRBJ1-2; a weak D match, TRBD1 (5 bases). Germline V gene data show CDR1 as SGDLS and CDR2 as YYNGEE. This CDR3 contains 14 residues. V lost 1 base and J 5 bases, leaving 12 bases between the germline ends. This chain's CDR3 is CASSVIDRGYGYTF. DNA of the CDR3: TGTGCCAGCAGCGTAATCGATCGGGGGTATGGCTACACCTTC.

For the CDR3, the DNA is TGTGCCAGCAGCGTAGGAACGGGACTAGCGGGGGAGACGTACCAAGAGACCCAGTACTTC. It translates to CASSVGTGLAGETYQETQYF. The gene calls are TRBV9 and TRBJ2-5; 14 nucleotides align to TRBD2. V lost 0 bases, J lost 0 bases, and 10 bases stayed unmatched. The CDR3 sequence is 20 residues long. Germline V gene data show CDR1 as SGDLS and CDR2 as YYNGEE.

V and J are TRBV4-1 and TRBJ1-5; 9 positions agree with TRBD1. In germline, CDR1 is MGHRA, CDR2 YSYEKL. V gave up 3 bases and J gave up 5 bases; unmatched junction bases: 17. CDR3 length: 19 amino acids. The CDR3 sequence: CASSQQPGQGWVRDQPQHF. DNA of the CDR3: TGCGCCAGCAGCCAGCAACCGGGACAGGGATGGGTTAGGGATCAGCCCCAGCATTTT.

The chain recombines TRBV10-3 with TRBJ2-4; the match to TRBD1 covers 9 bases. J lost 8 bases, V lost 6 bases, and 5 bases had no gene match. This CDR3 is built from 13 residues. Germline assignment: CDR1 ENHRY and CDR2 SYGVKD. CDR3 loop: CAIRPTGGDIQYF. The DNA of the CDR3 is TGTGCCATCAGACCGACAGGGGGGGACATTCAGTACTTC.

The chain employs TRBV10-3 and TRBJ2-2; TRBD2 agrees at 7 bases. With V trimmed by 2 bases and J by 9 bases, 3 bases remained unmatched. Germline values: CDR1 ENHRY, CDR2 SYGVKD. The CDR3 loop spans 13 amino acids. The CDR3 spells CAISELRERELFF. The CDR3 nucleotides are TGTGCCATCAGTGAGCTGCGGGAGAGGGAGCTGTTTTTT.

The gene calls are TRBV18 and TRBJ1-1, with D possibly matching TRBD1 (5 bases). Trimming pared 5 bases from V and 5 bases from J, leaving 12 bases between. This CDR3 spans 13 amino acids. Germline CDR1 and CDR2: KGHSH and LQKENI. The CDR3 region is CASSFGAGTEAFF. The DNA for the CDR3 is TGTGCCAGCTCATTTGGGGCGGGGACTGAAGCTTTCTTT.